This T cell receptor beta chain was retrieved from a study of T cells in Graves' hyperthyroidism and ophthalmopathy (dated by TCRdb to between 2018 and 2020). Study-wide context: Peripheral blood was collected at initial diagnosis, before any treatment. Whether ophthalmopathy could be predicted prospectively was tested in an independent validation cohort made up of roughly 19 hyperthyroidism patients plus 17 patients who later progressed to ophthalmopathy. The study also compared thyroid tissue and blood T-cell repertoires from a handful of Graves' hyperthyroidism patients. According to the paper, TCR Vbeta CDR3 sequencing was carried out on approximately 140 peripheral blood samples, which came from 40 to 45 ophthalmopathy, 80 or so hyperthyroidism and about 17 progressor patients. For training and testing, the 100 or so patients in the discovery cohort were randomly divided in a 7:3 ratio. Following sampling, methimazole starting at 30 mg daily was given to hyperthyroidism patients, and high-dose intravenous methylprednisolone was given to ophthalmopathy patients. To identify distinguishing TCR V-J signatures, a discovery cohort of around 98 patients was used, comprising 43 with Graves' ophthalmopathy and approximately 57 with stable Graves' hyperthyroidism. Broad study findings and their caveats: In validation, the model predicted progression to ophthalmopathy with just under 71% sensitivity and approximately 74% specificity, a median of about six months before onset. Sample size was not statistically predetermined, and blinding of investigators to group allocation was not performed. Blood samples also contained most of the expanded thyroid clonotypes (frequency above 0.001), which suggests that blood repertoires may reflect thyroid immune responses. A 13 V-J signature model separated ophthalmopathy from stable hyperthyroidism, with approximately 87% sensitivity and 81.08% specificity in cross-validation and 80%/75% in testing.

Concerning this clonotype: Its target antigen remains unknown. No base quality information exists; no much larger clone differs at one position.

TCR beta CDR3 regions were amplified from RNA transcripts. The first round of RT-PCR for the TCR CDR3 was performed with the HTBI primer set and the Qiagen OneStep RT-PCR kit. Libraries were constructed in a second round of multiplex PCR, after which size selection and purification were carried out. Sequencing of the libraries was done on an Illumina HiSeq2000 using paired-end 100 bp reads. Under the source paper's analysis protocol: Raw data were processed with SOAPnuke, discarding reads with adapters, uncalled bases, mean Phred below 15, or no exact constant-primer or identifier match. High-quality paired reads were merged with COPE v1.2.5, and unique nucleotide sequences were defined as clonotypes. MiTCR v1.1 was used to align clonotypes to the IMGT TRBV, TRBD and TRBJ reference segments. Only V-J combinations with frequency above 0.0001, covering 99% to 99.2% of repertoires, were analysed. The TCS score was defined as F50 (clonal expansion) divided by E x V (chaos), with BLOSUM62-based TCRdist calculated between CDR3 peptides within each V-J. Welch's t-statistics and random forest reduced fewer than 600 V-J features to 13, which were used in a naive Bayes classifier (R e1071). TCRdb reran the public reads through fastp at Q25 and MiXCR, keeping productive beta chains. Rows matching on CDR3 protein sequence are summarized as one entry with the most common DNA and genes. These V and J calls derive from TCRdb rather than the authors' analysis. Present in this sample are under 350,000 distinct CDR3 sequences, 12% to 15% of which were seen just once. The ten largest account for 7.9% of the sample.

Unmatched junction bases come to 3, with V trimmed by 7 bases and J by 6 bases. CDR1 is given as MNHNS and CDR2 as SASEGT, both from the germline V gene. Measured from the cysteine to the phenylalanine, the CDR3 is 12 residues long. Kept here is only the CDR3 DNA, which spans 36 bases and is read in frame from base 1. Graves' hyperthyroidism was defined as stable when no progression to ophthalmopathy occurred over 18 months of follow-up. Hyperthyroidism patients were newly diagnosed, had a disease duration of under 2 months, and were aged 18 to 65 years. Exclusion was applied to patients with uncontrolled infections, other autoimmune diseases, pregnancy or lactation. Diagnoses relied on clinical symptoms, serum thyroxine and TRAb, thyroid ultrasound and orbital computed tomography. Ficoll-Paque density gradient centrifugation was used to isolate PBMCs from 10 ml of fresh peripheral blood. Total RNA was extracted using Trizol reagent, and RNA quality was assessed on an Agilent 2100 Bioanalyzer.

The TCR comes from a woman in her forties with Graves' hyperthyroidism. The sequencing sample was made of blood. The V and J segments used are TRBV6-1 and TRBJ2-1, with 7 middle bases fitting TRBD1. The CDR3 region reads CASTRQGNEQFF. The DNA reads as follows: TGTGCCAGCACTAGACAGGGCAATGAGCAGTTCTTC.